These 4 T cell receptor beta chains were all obtained from the same sample, sequenced in a study of cytomegalovirus exposure and HLA in healthy donors. PCR involved 60 Vbeta and 13 Jbeta primers. The method was immunoSEQ multiplex PCR; TCRdb's version includes in-frame clones alone and lacks a portion of them. The sample yields approximately 43,000 clones, of which the top ten take up about 1.8%. Sequenced material: PBMCs. The receptor source for this set is a woman in her 30s in good health and CMV-seronegative.

The J gene is TRBJ1-1, the V gene TRBV6-5; 7 nucleotides line up with TRBD1. This CDR3 is 14 amino acids long. Germline values: CDR1 MNHEY, CDR2 SVGAGI. Unmatched junction bases numbered 5, after V lost 5 bases and J lost 2 bases. The CDR3 DNA is TGTGCCAGCAGTCGCGACAGGGTTAACACTGAAGCTTTCTTT. This codes for CASSRDRVNTEAFF.

J is TRBJ2-7 and V is TRBV19; the D gene is possibly TRBD1 (6 bases). The germline V and J ends were trimmed by 3 bases and 5 bases, with 14 bases remaining between them. Germline loops: CDR1 LNHDA, CDR2 SQIVND (reference sequence). The CDR3 loop spans 14 amino acids. CDR3 nucleotide sequence: TGTGCCAGTAGTATGTATCAGGGGTTCAACGAGCAGTACTTC. It encodes CASSMYQGFNEQYF.

The chain has TRBV4-2 and TRBJ2-1; 11 bases match TRBD2. Unmatched junction bases numbered 6, after V lost 2 bases and J lost 6 bases. The length of the CDR3 is 16 residues. Germline-derived CDR1 and CDR2 are LGHNA and YNFKEQ. For the CDR3, the DNA is TGTGCCAGCAGCCAACACACTAGCGGGAGTTCCAATGAGCAGTTCTTC. Translating gives CASSQHTSGSSNEQFF.

The chain employs TRBV6-5 and TRBJ1-2, with 7 bases fitting TRBD1. CDR1 is MNHEY, CDR2 SVGAGI, per germline. J lost 7 bases, V lost 2 bases, and 10 bases had no gene match. The CDR3 extends over 15 amino acids. Here the CDR3 DNA reads TGTGCCAGCAGTTACGGGGACAGAGCTGTCTCTGGCTACACCTTC. It yields the protein CASSYGDRAVSGYTF.